The clone carrying this T cell receptor (beta chain) was detected many times. Its antigen is undetermined. The CDR3 extends over 12 amino acids. V lost 3 bases and J lost 4, with 7 bases in between. The V gene's germline CDR1 is MDHEN and CDR2 SYDVKM. This sample stems from a study of T cells in Graves' hyperthyroidism and ophthalmopathy. Points from the study as a whole: Blood samples included most of the expanded thyroid clonotypes exceeding 0.001.

RNA transcripts yielded amplified TCR beta CDR3 regions. Researchers ran a first-round RT-PCR on the TCR CDR3 using the HTBI primer set. From the multiplex PCR reads, TCRdb called clonotypes with MiXCR, one entry per CDR3 protein. The data contain about 300,000 distinct CDR3 sequences, roughly 15% of them seen just once; the ten biggest clones take up roughly 7.9%. This receptor was taken from a woman aged 40-49 years with Graves' hyperthyroidism. Sequenced sample: blood. The chain couples TRBV28 to TRBJ2-7; D not resolved. This CDR3 reads CASSFQSYEQYF. The DNA for the CDR3 is TGTGCCAGCAGTTTCCAATCTTACGAGCAGTACTTC.